The next 10 T cell receptor beta chains were all read from a single sample in a study of blood T cell repertoires in COVID-19. TCRdb keeps only in-frame clones here, not all; method: immunoSEQ multiplex PCR. The table has some 97,000 clones, roughly 90% seen once. The specimen sequenced was peripheral blood. These receptors originate from a man between 50 and 59 years old with active COVID-19.

This chain connects TRBV18 to TRBJ1-5; no reliable D call. The V and J ends lost 4 bases and 0 bases respectively, with 19 bases between them. The CDR3 runs to 18 residues. The germline gives CDR1 KGHSH, CDR2 LQKENI. CDR3 region: CASSLNSSRFYSNQPQHF. Written as DNA, the CDR3 is TGTGCCAGCTCACTGAACTCGTCCAGGTTTTATAGCAATCAGCCCCAGCATTTT.

This clone appeared a single time. The rearrangement links TRBV5-1 to TRBJ1-1; possibly TRBD1 for D (5 bases). Trimming removed 4 bases at V and 4 bases at J, with 11 bases between. Germline assignment: CDR1 SGHRS and CDR2 YFSETQ. The CDR3 extends over 13 amino acids. In DNA form, the CDR3 reads TGCGCCAGCAGCCTTCAGGGAGGCACTGAAGCTTTCTTT. Amino acids: CASSLQGGTEAFF.

The rearrangement links TRBV15 to TRBJ2-3, with D hard to call. This CDR3 has 15 amino acids. Germline V lookup: CDR1 LNHNV, CDR2 YYDKDF (reference sequence). V lost 2 bases and J 0 bases, leaving 9 bases between the germline ends. The DNA of the CDR3 is TGTGCCACCAGCAGATCACGAGGAAGCACAGATACGCAGTATTTT. Translating it yields CATSRSRGSTDTQYF.

This chain joins TRBV28 and TRBJ2-7; 9 nucleotides line up with TRBD1. Looked up from germline, CDR1 is MDHEN and CDR2 is SYDVKM. The length of the CDR3 is 13 residues. Germline trimming cut 6 bases from V and 2 bases from J; bases unmatched to any gene: 2. CDR3 sequence (DNA): TGTGCCAGCAGGGGACAGGGCACCTACGAGCAGTACTTC. Protein product: CASRGQGTYEQYF.

The chain joins TRBV5-1 to TRBJ2-1, with D possibly being TRBD2 (5 bases). The germline V gene has CDR1 SGHRS and CDR2 YFSETQ. The CDR3 extends over 14 amino acids. V gave up 4 bases and J gave up 6 bases, with 14 bases separating them. DNA for the CDR3: TGCGCCAGCAGCGAGAGCGGTGGGTCCAATGAGCAGTTCTTC. This encodes CASSESGGSNEQFF.

This clone was counted a few times. The chain employs TRBV13 and TRBJ1-6, with D tentatively TRBD1 (5 bases). V was trimmed by 2 bases and J by 4 bases, leaving 9 bases between them. From germline, CDR1 is PRHDT and CDR2 FYEKMQ (reference sequence). The CDR3 is 15 amino acids. This chain's CDR3 is CASSLPGPYNSPLHF. The CDR3 DNA reads as TGTGCCAGCAGCTTACCAGGGCCTTATAATTCACCCCTCCACTTT.

CDR3 residues: CASSLTRTGQGAGELFF. DNA for the CDR3: TGCGCCAGCAGCTTGACTAGGACGGGACAGGGGGCCGGGGAGCTGTTTTTT. This rearrangement joins TRBV5-1 to TRBJ2-2, with TRBD1 matching 11 bases. J was trimmed by 6 bases and V by 1 base; bases with no gene match: 8. The CDR3 is 17 amino acids. Germline values: CDR1 SGHRS, CDR2 YFSETQ. The variable domain in full, completed from reference TRBV5-1 and TRBJ2-2, reads KAGVTQTPRYLIKTRGQQVTLSCSPISGHRSVSWYQQTPGQGLQFLFEYFSETQRNKGNFPGRFSGRQFSNSRSEMNVSTLELGDSALYLCASSLTRTGQGAGELFFGEGSRLTVL.

The gene calls are TRBV5-1 and TRBJ2-5; no reliable D call. CDR3 size: 11 residues. With 2 bases removed from V and 3 bases from J, the gap between germline ends came to 2 bases. In germline, CDR1 is SGHRS, CDR2 YFSETQ. For the CDR3, the DNA is TGCGCCAGCAGCTTTAAAGAGACCCAGTACTTC. Translation gives CASSFKETQYF.

This chain links TRBV12-5 with TRBJ2-1; D possibly corresponds to TRBD2 (6 bases). The CDR3 runs to 14 residues. Germline assignment: CDR1 LGHNT and CDR2 FRNRAP. V lost 6 bases, J lost 7 bases, and 16 bases lay in between. CDR3 DNA: TGTGCTAGTGGCAACGAAAATAGCGGAAATGAGCAGTTCTTC. This gives the protein CASGNENSGNEQFF.

The chain recombines TRBV7-8 with TRBJ1-5, with 12 bases matching TRBD1. J gave up 6 bases and V 5 bases, and 8 bases lay outside the gene matches. Germline V gene sequence: CDR1 SGHVS, CDR2 FQNEAQ. The CDR3 length is 16 residues. The CDR3 DNA sequence: TGTGCCAGCAGCCCGTTCGGGACAGGGGGCACTCAGCCCCAGCATTTT. This encodes CASSPFGTGGTQPQHF.